This T cell receptor (beta chain) came from a study of T-cell reconstitution after alpha-beta-depleted transplantation in children. Many counts were recorded for this clonotype. Its antigen is not identified. Trimming cost V 0 bases and J 2 bases, with 14 bases left between them. In germline, CDR1 is LGHNA, CDR2 YSLEER. The CDR3 has 16 amino acids. Unique molecular identifiers tagged the TCRbeta library. TCRdb ran MiXCR on the PCR reads and lists one entry per CDR3 protein. The table shows 200,000 to 250,000 distinct CDR3 sequences, with less than 9% occurring only once. General study points: Among T cells one year after transplant, newly produced cells accounted for most counts and diversity.

Specimen: PBMCs, mostly from graft donor cells, collected 180 days after TCRalphabeta/CD19-depleted stem cell transplant. The rearrangement joins TRBV4-3 to TRBJ2-7; either TRBD1 or TRBD2 may supply D (5 bases each). This receptor was obtained from a male patient between 10 and 17 years old who had a stem cell transplant for acute lymphoblastic leukemia, so the T cells may come from the graft donor. The CDR3, as DNA: TGCGCCAGCAGCCAAGACATAAGGGACGGTCCCTACGAGCAGTACTTC. Translation: CASSQDIRDGPYEQYF.